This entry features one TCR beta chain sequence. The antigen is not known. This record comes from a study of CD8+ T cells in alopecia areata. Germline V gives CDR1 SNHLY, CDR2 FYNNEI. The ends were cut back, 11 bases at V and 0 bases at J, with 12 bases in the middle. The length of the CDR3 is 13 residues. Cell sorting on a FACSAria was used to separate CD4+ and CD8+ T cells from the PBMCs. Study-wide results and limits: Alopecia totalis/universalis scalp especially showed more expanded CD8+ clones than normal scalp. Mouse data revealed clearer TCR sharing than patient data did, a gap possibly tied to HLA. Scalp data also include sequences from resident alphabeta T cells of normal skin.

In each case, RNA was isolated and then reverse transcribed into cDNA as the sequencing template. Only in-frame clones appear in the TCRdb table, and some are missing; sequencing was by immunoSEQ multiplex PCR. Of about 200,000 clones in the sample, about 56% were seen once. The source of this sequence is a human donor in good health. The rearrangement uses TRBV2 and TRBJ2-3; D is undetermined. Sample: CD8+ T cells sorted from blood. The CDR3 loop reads CAASLTSTDTQYF. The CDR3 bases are TGTGCCGCTTCTCTTACTAGCACAGATACGCAGTATTTT.